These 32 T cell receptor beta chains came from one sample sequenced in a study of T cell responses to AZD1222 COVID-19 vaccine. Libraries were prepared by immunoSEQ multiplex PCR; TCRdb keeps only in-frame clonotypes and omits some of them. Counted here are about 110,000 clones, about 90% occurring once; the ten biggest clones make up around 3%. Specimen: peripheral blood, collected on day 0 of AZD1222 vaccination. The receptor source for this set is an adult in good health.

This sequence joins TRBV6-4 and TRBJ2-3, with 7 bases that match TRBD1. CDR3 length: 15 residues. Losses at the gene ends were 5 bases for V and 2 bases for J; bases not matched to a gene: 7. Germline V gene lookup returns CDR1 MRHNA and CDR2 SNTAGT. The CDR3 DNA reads TGTGCCAGCAGTCGACAGGGATCATCCACAGATACGCAGTATTTT. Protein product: CASSRQGSSTDTQYF.

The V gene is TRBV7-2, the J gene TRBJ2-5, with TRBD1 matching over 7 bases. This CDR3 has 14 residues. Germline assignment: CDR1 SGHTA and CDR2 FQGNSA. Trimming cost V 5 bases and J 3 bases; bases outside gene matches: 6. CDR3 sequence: CASSPLGQKETQYF. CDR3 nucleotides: TGTGCCAGCAGCCCACTGGGACAGAAAGAGACCCAGTACTTC.

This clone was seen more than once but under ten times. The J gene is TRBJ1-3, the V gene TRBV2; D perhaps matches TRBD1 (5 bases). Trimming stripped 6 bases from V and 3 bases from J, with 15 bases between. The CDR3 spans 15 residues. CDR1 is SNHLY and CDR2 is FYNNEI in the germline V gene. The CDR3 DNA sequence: TGTGCCAGCAGCGAGGACATAGCCGGTGGAAACACCATATATTTT. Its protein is CASSEDIAGGNTIYF. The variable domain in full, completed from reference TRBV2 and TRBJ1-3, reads EPEVTQTPSHQVTQMGQEVILRCVPISNHLYFYWYRQILGQKVEFLVSFYNNEISEKSEIFDDQFSVERPDGSNFTLKIRSTKLEDSAMYFCASSEDIAGGNTIYFGEGSWLTVV.

As DNA, the CDR3 is TGTGCCAGCAGCTCCACCGTCTTGGACAGGGGGACGAACACTGAAGCTTTCTTT. It encodes CASSSTVLDRGTNTEAFF. The chain is built from TRBV7-3 and TRBJ1-1; 10 bases are a match to TRBD1. V lost 4 bases and J lost 1; bases outside the gene matches: 12. Per germline, CDR1 SGHTA and CDR2 FQGTGA. This CDR3 has 18 residues.

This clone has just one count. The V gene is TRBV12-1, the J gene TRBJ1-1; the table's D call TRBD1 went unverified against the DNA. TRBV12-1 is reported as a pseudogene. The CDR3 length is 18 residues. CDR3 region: CASSFAHRARTVNTEAFF. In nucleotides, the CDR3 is TGTGCCAGCAGCTTTGCGCACCGGGCCCGGACAGTTAACACTGAAGCTTTCTTT.

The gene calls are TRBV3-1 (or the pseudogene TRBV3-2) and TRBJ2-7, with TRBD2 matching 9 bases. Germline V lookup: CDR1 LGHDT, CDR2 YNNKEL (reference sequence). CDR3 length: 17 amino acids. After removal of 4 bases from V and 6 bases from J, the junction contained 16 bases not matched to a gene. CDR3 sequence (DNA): TGTGCCAGCAGCCGTAGACTAGCGGTCCCCCCCCCACGCGAGCAGTACTTC. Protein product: CASSRRLAVPPPREQYF.

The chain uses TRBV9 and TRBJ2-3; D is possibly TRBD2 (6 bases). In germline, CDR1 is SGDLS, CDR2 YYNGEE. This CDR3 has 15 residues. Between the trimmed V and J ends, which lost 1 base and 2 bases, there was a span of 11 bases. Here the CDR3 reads CASSVRADYTDTQYF. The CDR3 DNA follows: TGTGCCAGCAGCGTAAGGGCGGACTACACAGATACGCAGTATTTT.

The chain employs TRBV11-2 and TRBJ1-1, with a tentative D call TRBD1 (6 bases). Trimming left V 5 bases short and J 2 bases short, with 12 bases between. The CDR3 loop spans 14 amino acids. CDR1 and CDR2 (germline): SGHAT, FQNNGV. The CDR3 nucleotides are TGTGCCAGCAGCACTACAGGGATCAACACTGAAGCTTTCTTT. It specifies CASSTTGINTEAFF.

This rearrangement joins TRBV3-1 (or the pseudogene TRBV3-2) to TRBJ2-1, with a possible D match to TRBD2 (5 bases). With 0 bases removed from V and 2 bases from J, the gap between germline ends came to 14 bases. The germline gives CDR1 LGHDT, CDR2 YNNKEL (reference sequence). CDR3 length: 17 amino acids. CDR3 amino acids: CASSQDLSGPAYNEQFF. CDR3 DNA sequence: TGTGCCAGCAGCCAAGATCTCAGCGGACCTGCCTACAATGAGCAGTTCTTC.

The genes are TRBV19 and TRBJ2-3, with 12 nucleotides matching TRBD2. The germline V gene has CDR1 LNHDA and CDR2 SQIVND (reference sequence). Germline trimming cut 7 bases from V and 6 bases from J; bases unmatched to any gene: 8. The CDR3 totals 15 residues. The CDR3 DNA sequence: TGTGCCAGTACCCCTGGACTAGCGGGATGGGATACGCAGTATTTT. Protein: CASTPGLAGWDTQYF.

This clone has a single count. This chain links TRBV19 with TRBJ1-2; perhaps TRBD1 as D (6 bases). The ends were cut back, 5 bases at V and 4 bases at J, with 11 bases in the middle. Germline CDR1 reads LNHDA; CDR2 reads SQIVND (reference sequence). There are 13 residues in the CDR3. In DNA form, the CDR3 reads TGTGCCAGTAGTCGGGGGGCCGGCTATGGCTACACCTTC. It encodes CASSRGAGYGYTF.

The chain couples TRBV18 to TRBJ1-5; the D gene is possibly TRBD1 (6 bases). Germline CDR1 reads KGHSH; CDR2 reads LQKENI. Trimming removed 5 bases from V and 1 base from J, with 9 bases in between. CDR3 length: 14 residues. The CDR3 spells CASSAGQSNQPQHF. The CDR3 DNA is TGTGCCAGCTCAGCCGGACAGAGCAATCAGCCCCAGCATTTT.

This chain's CDR3 is CASSVQGGETQYF. CDR3 DNA sequence: TGTGCCAGTAGTGTACAGGGGGGAGAGACCCAGTACTTC. The genes are TRBV19 and TRBJ2-5; 8 nucleotides line up with TRBD1. This CDR3 has 13 residues. J gave up 4 bases and V 5 bases, and 3 bases lay outside the gene matches. CDR1 LNHDA and CDR2 SQIVND come from the germline V gene (reference sequence).

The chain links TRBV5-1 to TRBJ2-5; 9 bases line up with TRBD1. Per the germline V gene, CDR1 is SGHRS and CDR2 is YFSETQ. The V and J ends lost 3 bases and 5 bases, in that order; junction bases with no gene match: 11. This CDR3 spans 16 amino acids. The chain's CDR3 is CASSWTGTGYGETQYF. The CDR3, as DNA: TGCGCCAGCAGCTGGACCGGGACAGGGTATGGGGAGACCCAGTACTTC.

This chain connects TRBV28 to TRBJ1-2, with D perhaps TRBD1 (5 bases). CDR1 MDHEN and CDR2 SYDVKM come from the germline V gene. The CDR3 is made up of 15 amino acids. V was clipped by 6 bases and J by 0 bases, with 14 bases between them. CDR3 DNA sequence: TGTGCCAGCAGGGCTAGGGCAGGGCCTAACTATGGCTACACCTTC. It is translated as CASRARAGPNYGYTF.

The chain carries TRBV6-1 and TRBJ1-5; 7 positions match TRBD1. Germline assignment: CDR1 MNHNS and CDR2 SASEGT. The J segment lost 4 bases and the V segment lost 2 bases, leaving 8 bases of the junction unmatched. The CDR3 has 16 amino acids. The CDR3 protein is CASSETGQSRNQPQHF. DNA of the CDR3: TGTGCCAGCAGTGAAACGGGACAGTCGAGAAATCAGCCCCAGCATTTT.

The CDR3 coding sequence is TGTGCCAGTAGGCCGAATCAGGGCCGGGCCGAAAAACTGTTTTTT. It is translated as CASRPNQGRAEKLFF. The V call is TRBV19, the J call TRBJ1-4, with TRBD1 as a possible D gene (5 bases). CDR3 length: 15 residues. V dropped 6 bases and J dropped 8 bases, with 19 bases sitting between them. Germline V CDR1 and CDR2: LNHDA, SQIVND (reference sequence).

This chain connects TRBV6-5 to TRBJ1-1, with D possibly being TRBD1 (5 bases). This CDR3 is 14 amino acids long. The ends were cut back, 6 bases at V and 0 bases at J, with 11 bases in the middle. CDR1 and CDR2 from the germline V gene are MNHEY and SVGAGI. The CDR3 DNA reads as TGTGCCAGCAGCGCCACAGGTATGAACACTGAAGCTTTCTTT. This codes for CASSATGMNTEAFF.

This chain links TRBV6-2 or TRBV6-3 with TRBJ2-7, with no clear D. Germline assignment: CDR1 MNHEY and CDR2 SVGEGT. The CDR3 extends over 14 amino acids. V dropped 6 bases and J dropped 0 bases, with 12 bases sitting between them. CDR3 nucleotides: TGTGCCAGCAGCCCGTGGGCCCCCTCCTACGAGCAGTACTTC. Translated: CASSPWAPSYEQYF.

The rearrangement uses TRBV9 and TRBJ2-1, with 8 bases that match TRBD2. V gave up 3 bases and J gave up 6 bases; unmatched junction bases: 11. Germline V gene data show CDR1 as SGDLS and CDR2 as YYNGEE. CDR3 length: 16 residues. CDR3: CASSATPGLEGNEQFF. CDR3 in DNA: TGTGCCAGCAGCGCCACCCCGGGACTAGAGGGCAATGAGCAGTTCTTC.

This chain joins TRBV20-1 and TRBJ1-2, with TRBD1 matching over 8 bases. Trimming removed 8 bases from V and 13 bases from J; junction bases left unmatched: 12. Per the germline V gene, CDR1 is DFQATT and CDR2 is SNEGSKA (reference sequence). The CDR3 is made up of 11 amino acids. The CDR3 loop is CSLTDRGASTF. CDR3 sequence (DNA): TGCAGTCTGACCGACAGGGGCGCTTCCACCTTC.

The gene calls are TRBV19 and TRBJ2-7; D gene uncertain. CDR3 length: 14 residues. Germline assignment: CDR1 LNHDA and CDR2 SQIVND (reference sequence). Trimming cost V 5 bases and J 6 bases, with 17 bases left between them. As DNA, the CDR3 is TGTGCCAGTAGTGGGGTGATGGGCCCCGGCGAGCAGTACTTC. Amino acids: CASSGVMGPGEQYF.

CDR3 sequence (DNA): TGCAGCGCCCCCGGGACAGAAGGATCCTATGGCTACACCTTC. Its protein is CSAPGTEGSYGYTF. This sequence joins TRBV29-1 and TRBJ1-2, with 7 bases identical to TRBD1. J gave up 4 bases and V 7 bases, and 12 bases lay outside the gene matches. Looked up from germline, CDR1 is SQVTM and CDR2 is ANQGSEA. The CDR3 loop spans 14 amino acids.

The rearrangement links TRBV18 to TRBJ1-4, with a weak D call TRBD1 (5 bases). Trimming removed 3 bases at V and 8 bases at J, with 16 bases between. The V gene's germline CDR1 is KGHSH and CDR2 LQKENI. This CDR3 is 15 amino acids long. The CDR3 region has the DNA TGTGCCAGCTCACCTGGGACTCCGGCCGGCGAAAAACTGTTTTTT. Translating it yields CASSPGTPAGEKLFF. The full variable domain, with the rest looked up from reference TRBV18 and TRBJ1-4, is NAGVMQNPRHLVRRRGQEARLRCSPMKGHSHVYWYRQLPEEGLKFMVYLQKENIIDESGMPKERFSAEFPKEGPSILRIQQVVRGDSAAYFCASSPGTPAGEKLFFGSGTQLSVL.

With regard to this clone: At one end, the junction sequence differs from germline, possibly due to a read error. CDR3 sequence reads: CASRGQGILTF. As DNA, the CDR3 is TGTGCCAGCAGGGGACAGGGGATCCTAACGTTT. V usage is TRBV25-1 and J usage is TRBJ1-5; TRBD1 matches at 10 bases. The germline CDR1 and CDR2 sequences are MGHDK and SYGVNS. The CDR3 is made up of 11 amino acids.

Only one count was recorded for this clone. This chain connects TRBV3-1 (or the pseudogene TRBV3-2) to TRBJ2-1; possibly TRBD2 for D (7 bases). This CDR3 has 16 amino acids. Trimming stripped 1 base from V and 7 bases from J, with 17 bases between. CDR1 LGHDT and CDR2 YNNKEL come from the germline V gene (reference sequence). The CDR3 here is CASSQGVGGRGNEQFF. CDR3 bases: TGTGCCAGCAGCCAAGGGGTAGGTGGGAGGGGGAATGAGCAGTTCTTC.

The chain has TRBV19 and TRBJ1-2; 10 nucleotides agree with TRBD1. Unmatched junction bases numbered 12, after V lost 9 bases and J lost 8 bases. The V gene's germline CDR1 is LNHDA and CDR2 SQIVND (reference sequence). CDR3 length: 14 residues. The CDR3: CASLTGTGVNGYTF. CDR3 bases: TGTGCCAGCCTAACCGGGACAGGGGTTAACGGCTACACCTTC.

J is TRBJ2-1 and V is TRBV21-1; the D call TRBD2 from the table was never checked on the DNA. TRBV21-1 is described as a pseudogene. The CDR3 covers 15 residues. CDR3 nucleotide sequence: TGTGCCAGCAGCAGAAGACTAGCGGGAGAAATTGAGCAGTTCTTC. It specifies CASSRRLAGEIEQFF.

CDR3 region: CASSRREGGINQPQHF. Here the CDR3 DNA reads TGTGCCAGCAGCCGACGAGAGGGGGGCATCAATCAGCCCCAGCATTTT. V gene TRBV5-8 combines with J gene TRBJ1-5; maybe TRBD1 (6 bases). CDR3 length: 16 residues. The germline gives CDR1 SGHTS, CDR2 YDEGEE. V was shortened by 4 bases and J by 3 bases, with 17 bases between the two germline ends.

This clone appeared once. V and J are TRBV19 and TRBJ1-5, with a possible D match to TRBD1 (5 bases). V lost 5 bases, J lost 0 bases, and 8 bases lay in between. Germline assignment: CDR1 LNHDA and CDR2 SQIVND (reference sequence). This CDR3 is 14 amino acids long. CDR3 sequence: CASSGTYSNQPQHF. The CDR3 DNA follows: TGTGCCAGTAGTGGGACTTATAGCAATCAGCCCCAGCATTTT.

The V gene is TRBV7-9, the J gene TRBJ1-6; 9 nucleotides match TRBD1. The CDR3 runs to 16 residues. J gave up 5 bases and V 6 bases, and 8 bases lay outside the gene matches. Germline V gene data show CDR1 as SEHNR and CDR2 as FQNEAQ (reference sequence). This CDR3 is CASRLQGAGDNSPLHF. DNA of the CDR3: TGTGCCAGCAGGTTACAGGGGGCCGGCGATAATTCACCCCTCCACTTT.

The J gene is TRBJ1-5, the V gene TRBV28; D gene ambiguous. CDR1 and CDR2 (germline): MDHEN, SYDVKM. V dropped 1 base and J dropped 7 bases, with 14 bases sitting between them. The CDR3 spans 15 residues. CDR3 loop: CASSLSAPGRQPQHF. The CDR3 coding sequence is TGTGCCAGCAGTTTATCCGCCCCGGGGAGGCAGCCCCAGCATTTT.